Shown below are 22 T cell receptor beta chains from a single sample sequenced in a study of blood T cell repertoires in COVID-19. Sequenced by immunoSEQ multiplex PCR; TCRdb stores in-frame clones only, minus some. The repertoire holds roughly 50,000 clones, with around 86% as singletons. The source material was peripheral blood. These receptors were collected from a woman of 80 years or more with acute or convalescent COVID-19.

This sequence joins TRBV6-5 and TRBJ2-1; 12 bases fit TRBD2. Germline V gives CDR1 MNHEY, CDR2 SVGAGI. This CDR3 has 15 amino acids. With V trimmed by 4 bases and J by 8 bases, 6 bases remained unmatched. DNA for the CDR3: TGTGCCAGCAGTTTACTAGCGGGGGGAGGACATGAGCAGTTCTTC. It translates to CASSLLAGGGHEQFF.

This chain joins TRBV29-1 and TRBJ1-4; TRBD1 matches 9 bases. J lost 10 bases, V lost 1 base, and 4 bases had no gene match. The germline V gene encodes CDR1 SQVTM and CDR2 ANQGSEA. The length of the CDR3 is 13 residues. Here the CDR3 DNA reads TGCAGCGTTGAAGGGGACAGGGATGGAAAACTGTTTTTT. Its translation: CSVEGDRDGKLFF. Filled out from reference TRBV29-1 and TRBJ1-4, the complete variable domain reads SAVISQKPSRDICQRGTSLTIQCQVDSQVTMMFWYRQQPGQSLTLIATANQGSEATYESGFVIDKFPISRPNLTFSTLTVSNMSPEDSSIYLCSVEGDRDGKLFFGSGTQLSVL.

Here the CDR3 reads CAYSRGDVLYF. The DNA for the CDR3 is TGTGCCTACTCCAGGGGAGATGTTTTGTACTTC. The rearrangement uses TRBV30 and TRBJ2-7; possible D gene TRBD1, 6 bases. Trimming pared 7 bases from V and 12 bases from J, leaving 19 bases between. The CDR3 runs 11 residues. Germline values: CDR1 GTSNPN, CDR2 SVGIG (reference sequence).

This clone was counted a few times. V gene TRBV15 combines with J gene TRBJ2-7; TRBD2 might be the D (5 bases). V shed 1 base and J shed 3 bases, with 13 bases lying between them. The CDR3 covers 15 residues. Per germline, CDR1 LNHNV and CDR2 YYDKDF (reference sequence). CDR3 sequence reads: CATSRVREGSYEQYF. The CDR3 DNA sequence: TGTGCCACCAGCAGAGTTCGTGAAGGGAGCTACGAGCAGTACTTC.

This sequence joins TRBV5-1 and TRBJ1-1; D call uncertain. CDR1 is SGHRS, CDR2 YFSETQ, per germline. The V gene lost 2 bases and the J gene lost 1 base, with 6 bases spanning the gap. This CDR3 contains 13 residues. In DNA, the CDR3 is TGCGCCAGCAGCTTTGACACGAACACTGAAGCTTTCTTT. Amino acid sequence: CASSFDTNTEAFF.

CDR3 residues: CASSLRGNYGYTF. CDR3 DNA sequence: TGTGCCAGCAGTTTGAGGGGGAACTATGGCTACACCTTC. The chain joins TRBV27 to TRBJ1-2; a possible D gene is TRBD1 (6 bases). Trimming stripped 3 bases from V and 2 bases from J, with 7 bases between. Germline CDR1 is MNHEY and CDR2 is SMNVEV (reference sequence). This CDR3 contains 13 residues.

The table lists this clone with a few counts. The chain couples TRBV30 to TRBJ1-6, with D possibly TRBD1 on 6 matching bases. The germline V gene encodes CDR1 GTSNPN and CDR2 SVGIG (reference sequence). Trimming stripped 6 bases from V and 3 bases from J, with 15 bases between. CDR3 length equals 15 residues. CDR3 residues: CACPSGDLYNSPLHF. For the CDR3, the DNA is TGTGCCTGCCCATCAGGGGATCTCTATAATTCACCCCTCCACTTT. Looking up the rest from reference TRBV30 and TRBJ1-6 gives the full variable domain: SQTIHQWPATLVQPVGSPLSLECTVEGTSNPNLYWYRQAAGRGLQLLFYSVGIGQISSEVPQNLSASRPQDRQFILSSKKLLLSDSGFYLCACPSGDLYNSPLHFGNGTRLTVT.

The V and J genes are TRBV5-1 and TRBJ2-2; TRBD1 agrees at 9 bases. This CDR3 comprises 13 residues. Trimming at V came to 7 bases and at J to 4 bases, leaving 2 bases not matched to a gene. Per germline, CDR1 SGHRS and CDR2 YFSETQ. DNA for the CDR3: TGCGCCAGCGAGGGACAGGGCACCGGGGAGCTGTTTTTT. Translation gives CASEGQGTGELFF.

This rearrangement joins TRBV3-1 (or the pseudogene TRBV3-2) to TRBJ2-5, with TRBD2 matching 9 bases. Germline loops: CDR1 LGHDT, CDR2 YNNKEL (reference sequence). The ends lost 0 bases at V and 2 bases at J; junction bases unmatched: 7. The CDR3 length is 17 residues. This CDR3 is CASSQEYLAGKQETQYF. DNA for the CDR3: TGTGCCAGCAGCCAAGAATACCTAGCGGGGAAGCAAGAGACCCAGTACTTC.

This chain's CDR3 is CASSLRGPRGRAEAFF. CDR3 nucleotide sequence: TGTGCCAGCAGCCTCAGGGGGCCGAGGGGGCGAGCTGAAGCTTTCTTT. The rearrangement uses TRBV5-6 and TRBJ1-1; 8 bases map to TRBD1. The CDR3 runs 16 residues. Germline V gene sequence: CDR1 SGHDT, CDR2 YYEEEE. Trimming removed 4 bases from V and 6 bases from J; junction bases left unmatched: 14.

The count of this clone is one. The chain employs TRBV4-1 and TRBJ1-1, with D tentatively TRBD1 (5 bases). Per germline, CDR1 MGHRA and CDR2 YSYEKL. This CDR3 is 16 amino acids long. V was cut by 6 bases and J by 2 bases, with 19 bases left in between. Here the CDR3 DNA reads TGCGCCAGCAGACCGATTTGGACAAAAACTAACACTGAAGCTTTCTTT. Translating it yields CASRPIWTKTNTEAFF.

The genes are TRBV20-1 and TRBJ2-3; D not resolved. Germline V gene sequence: CDR1 DFQATT, CDR2 SNEGSKA (reference sequence). This CDR3 has 14 amino acids. Trimming stripped 5 bases from V and 2 bases from J, with 14 bases between. The CDR3 DNA follows: TGCAGTGCTGGTGGCGTTATTTCCACAGATACGCAGTATTTT. This translates into CSAGGVISTDTQYF.

The gene calls are TRBV18 and TRBJ2-7; D is perhaps TRBD2 (6 bases). Germline V gene lookup returns CDR1 KGHSH and CDR2 LQKENI. This CDR3 has 13 amino acids. With 4 bases removed from V and 6 bases from J, the gap between germline ends came to 13 bases. The CDR3 nucleotides are TGTGCCAGCTCACGAGGGCTGGAGGGCGAGCAGTACTTC. Translated: CASSRGLEGEQYF.

This clone was seen once. The CDR3 nucleotides read TGCGCCAGCAGCTACGGGACAGGGTCCTATGGCTACACCTTC. Its protein product is CASSYGTGSYGYTF. This chain uses TRBV5-1 with TRBJ1-2; 9 bases fit TRBD1. J was trimmed by 4 bases and V by 3 bases; bases with no gene match: 4. The CDR3 runs to 14 residues. Germline CDR1 and CDR2: SGHRS and YFSETQ. Full variable domain (rest looked up from reference TRBV5-1 and TRBJ1-2): KAGVTQTPRYLIKTRGQQVTLSCSPISGHRSVSWYQQTPGQGLQFLFEYFSETQRNKGNFPGRFSGRQFSNSRSEMNVSTLELGDSALYLCASSYGTGSYGYTFGSGTRLTVV.

V and J are TRBV5-1 and TRBJ1-3, with 8 bases aligning to TRBD1. The V and J ends lost 4 bases and 2 bases, in that order; junction bases with no gene match: 2. The CDR3 runs to 14 residues. Germline CDR1 reads SGHRS; CDR2 reads YFSETQ. The CDR3 is CASSAQGAGNTIYF. The CDR3 DNA is TGCGCCAGCAGCGCACAGGGGGCTGGAAACACCATATATTTT.

The chain couples TRBV6-5 to TRBJ2-7; D is perhaps TRBD2 (5 bases). The CDR3 covers 13 residues. Trimming removed 6 bases from V and 6 bases from J, with 15 bases in between. CDR1 and CDR2 from the germline V gene are MNHEY and SVGAGI. CDR3 loop: CASRPSNLGEQYF. The CDR3 nucleotides read TGTGCCAGCAGACCTAGCAATTTGGGCGAGCAGTACTTC.

This clone was counted between two and nine times. The chain couples TRBV6-1 to TRBJ2-7; D unresolved. The length of the CDR3 is 12 residues. Germline-derived CDR1 and CDR2 are MNHNS and SASEGT. V gave up 1 base and J gave up 2 bases, with 3 bases separating them. Here the CDR3 reads CASSEGPYEQYF. CDR3 in DNA: TGTGCCAGCAGTGAAGGGCCCTACGAGCAGTACTTC.

This clone was recorded once. The chain employs TRBV27 and TRBJ2-1, with 7 bases lining up with TRBD2. This CDR3 region has 12 residues. Germline loops: CDR1 MNHEY, CDR2 SMNVEV (reference sequence). Trimming removed 11 bases from V and 10 bases from J; junction bases left unmatched: 11. CDR3 DNA sequence: TGTGCCCTCAGTTTCCCGGGGGGAGAGCAGTTCTTC. Its protein is CALSFPGGEQFF.

The chain joins TRBV16 to TRBJ1-6, with 7 bases matching TRBD1. V was clipped by 4 bases and J by 6 bases; unmatched bases: 3. Germline loops: CDR1 KGHSY, CDR2 FQNENV. The CDR3 consists of 14 residues. CDR3 coding DNA: TGTGCCAGCAGCCCCGACAGGGTTAATTCACCCCTCCACTTT. Its protein product is CASSPDRVNSPLHF.

The V and J genes are TRBV5-1 and TRBJ1-2, with D uncertain. CDR3 length: 13 residues. The germline gives CDR1 SGHRS, CDR2 YFSETQ. Trimming pared 5 bases from V and 4 bases from J, leaving 12 bases between. CDR3 loop: CASSGQALYGYTF. In DNA, the CDR3 is TGCGCCAGCAGTGGCCAGGCCCTCTATGGCTACACCTTC.

V gene TRBV3-1 (or the pseudogene TRBV3-2) combines with J gene TRBJ1-2, with TRBD1 identical over 11 bases. Germline-derived CDR1 and CDR2 are LGHDT and YNNKEL (reference sequence). After removal of 6 bases from V and 2 bases from J, the junction contained 5 bases not matched to a gene. The CDR3 runs 15 residues. CDR3 loop: CASRPGTGGNYGYTF. The CDR3 DNA follows: TGTGCCAGCAGACCGGGGACAGGGGGAAACTATGGCTACACCTTC.

The chain recombines TRBV5-1 with TRBJ1-1; weak D call: TRBD1 (6 bases). V shed 4 bases and J shed 1 base, with 14 bases lying between them. This CDR3 comprises 15 residues. CDR1 and CDR2 from the germline V gene are SGHRS and YFSETQ. CDR3 residues: CASSGSGTQNTEAFF. Here the CDR3 DNA reads TGCGCCAGCAGCGGTTCCGGGACACAGAACACTGAAGCTTTCTTT. The full variable domain, completed using reference TRBV5-1 and TRBJ1-1, is KAGVTQTPRYLIKTRGQQVTLSCSPISGHRSVSWYQQTPGQGLQFLFEYFSETQRNKGNFPGRFSGRQFSNSRSEMNVSTLELGDSALYLCASSGSGTQNTEAFFGQGTRLTVV.